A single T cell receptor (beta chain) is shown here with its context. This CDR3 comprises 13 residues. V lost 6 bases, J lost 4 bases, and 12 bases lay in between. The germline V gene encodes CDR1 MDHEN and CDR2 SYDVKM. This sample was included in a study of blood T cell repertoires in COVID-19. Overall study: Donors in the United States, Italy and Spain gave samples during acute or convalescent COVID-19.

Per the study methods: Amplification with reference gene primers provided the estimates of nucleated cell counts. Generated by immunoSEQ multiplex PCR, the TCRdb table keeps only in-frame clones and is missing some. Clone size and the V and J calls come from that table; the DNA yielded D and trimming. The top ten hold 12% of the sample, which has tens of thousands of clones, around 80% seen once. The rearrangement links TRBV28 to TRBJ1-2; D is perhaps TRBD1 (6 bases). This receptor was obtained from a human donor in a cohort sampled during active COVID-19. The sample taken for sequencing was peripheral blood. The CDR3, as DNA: TGTGCCAGCAGACAGGGAAACCTCTATGGCTACACCTTC. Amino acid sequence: CASRQGNLYGYTF.